These T cell receptor beta chains were read from a single sample in a study of T cell repertoires in cytomegalovirus infection. TCRdb reanalysed the reads using MiXCR and keeps one entry per CDR3 protein. The table lists about 260,000 distinct CDR3 sequences, roughly 15% of them singletons. The sequenced sample was PBMCs. These receptors originate from a human donor in good health (CMV status not recorded). Some clones in this sample may be carry-over from other donors' samples. CDR3s include the opening cysteine and the closing phenylalanine or tryptophan. A D gene is named only where the DNA matches it firmly. Size tells how often a clone was seen (once, few, many) or the class of an expanded clone, and some rows leave it out.

CDR3 protein | CDR3 DNA | J gene | V gene | clone size | D gene
CASNRGQKSSYNSPLHF | TGTGCCAGCAACCGCGGGCAGAAGAGCTCCTATAATTCACCCCTCCACTTT | TRBJ1-6 | TRBV12-3/TRBV12-4 | many | -
CASSSGQGNEQFF | TGTGCCAGCAGCTCGGGGCAAGGTAATGAGCAGTTCTTC | TRBJ2-1 | TRBV7-2 | many | -
CASSLLVPQPWGANVLTF | TGTGCCAGCAGCTTGTTGGTCCCGCAACCCTGGGGGGCCAACGTCCTGACTTTC | TRBJ2-6 | TRBV7-6 | few | -
CASSYTAEGNEQFF | TGTGCCAGCAGTTACACGGCGGAAGGCAATGAGCAGTTCTTC | TRBJ2-1 | TRBV6-2/TRBV6-3 | many | -
CSARDDSGQPQHF | TGCAGTGCTAGAGATGATTCCGGTCAGCCCCAGCATTTT | TRBJ1-5 | TRBV20-1 | few | -
CASSQDRTGGAFF | TGCGCCAGCAGCCAAGATAGAACAGGGGGAGCTTTCTTT | TRBJ1-1 | TRBV4-3 | many | TRBD1
CASIRTSSSYNEQFF | TGTGCCAGCATTAGGACTAGCTCCTCCTACAATGAGCAGTTCTTC | TRBJ2-1 | TRBV12-3/TRBV12-4 | - | TRBD2
CSGSRGGRETQYF | TGCAGCGGCTCGAGGGGGGGTCGGGAGACCCAGTACTTC | TRBJ2-5 | TRBV29-1 | - | -
CASSLQGRSTEAFF | TGTGCCAGCAGTTTACAGGGCCGGAGCACTGAAGCTTTCTTT | TRBJ1-1 | TRBV27 | few | -
CASSLTAGLSYNEQFF | TGTGCCAGCAGCTTAACGGCGGGTCTCTCCTACAATGAGCAGTTCTTC | TRBJ2-1 | TRBV7-3 | - | -
CASSTRTVHYEQYF | TGTGCCAGCAGCACGCGGACAGTACACTACGAGCAGTACTTC | TRBJ2-7 | TRBV7-2 | many | -
CASSDTGVAEAFF | TGTGCCAGCTCGGACACAGGGGTCGCTGAAGCTTTCTTT | TRBJ1-1 | TRBV18 | - | TRBD1
CASSLNPGETQYF | TGTGCCAGCAGCTTAAATCCCGGGGAGACCCAGTACTTC | TRBJ2-5 | TRBV7-2 | few | -
CASSQTTGSYGYTF | TGCGCCAGCAGCCAAACAACAGGGAGTTATGGCTACACCTTC | TRBJ1-2 | TRBV4-3 | many | -
CASSLPQNYGYTF | TGTGCCAGCAGCTTACCGCAGAACTATGGCTACACCTTC | TRBJ1-2 | TRBV7-6 | many | -
CASSPGDRLAYEQYF | TGTGCCAGTAGCCCAGGGGACCGACTTGCCTACGAGCAGTACTTC | TRBJ2-7 | TRBV19 | few | -
CASSLEPGQNYEQYF | TGTGCCAGTAGTCTGGAACCGGGACAGAACTACGAGCAGTACTTC | TRBJ2-7 | TRBV19 | - | TRBD1
CASSLGLIYEQYF | TGTGCCAGCAGCTTGGGCCTCATCTACGAGCAGTACTTC | TRBJ2-7 | TRBV7-2 | many | -
CASSRRLGTEAFF | TGTGCCAGCAGCCGCAGGCTTGGCACTGAAGCTTTCTTT | TRBJ1-1 | TRBV7-7 | many | -
CSARQGTGGNQPQHF | TGCAGTGCTAGACAGGGGACAGGAGGCAATCAGCCCCAGCATTTT | TRBJ1-5 | TRBV20-1 | - | TRBD1
CASSLTRDREAFF | TGTGCCAGCAGTTTAACCCGGGACAGGGAGGCTTTCTTT | TRBJ1-1 | TRBV28 | few | TRBD1
CASSPDRGRGTDTQYF | TGTGCCAGCAGCCCTGACAGGGGGCGCGGCACAGATACGCAGTATTTT | TRBJ2-3 | TRBV7-9 | few | TRBD1
CSARDTGQVNYGYTF | TGCAGTGCTAGAGATACGGGACAGGTTAACTATGGCTACACCTTC | TRBJ1-2 | TRBV20-1 | - | TRBD1
CSASLGLLSVRNQPQHF | TGCAGTGCTAGCCTCGGCCTCTTATCTGTCCGCAATCAGCCCCAGCATTTT | TRBJ1-5 | TRBV20-1 | - | -
CSVEERGRADTQYF | TGCAGCGTTGAGGAACGGGGGCGCGCAGATACGCAGTATTTT | TRBJ2-3 | TRBV29-1 | - | -
CASSQGSSGGKTQYF | TGTGCCAGCAGCCAAGGGTCTAGCGGTGGAAAGACCCAGTACTTC | TRBJ2-5 | TRBV3-1 | - | TRBD2
CASSIASGTETQYF | TGTGCCAGCAGCATTGCTAGCGGGACGGAGACCCAGTACTTC | TRBJ2-5 | TRBV7-3 | once | TRBD2
CASSDHGRANTEAFF | TGTGCCAGCAGTGATCACGGCCGGGCGAACACTGAAGCTTTCTTT | TRBJ1-1 | TRBV7-9 | many | -
CASSKGGRNEQFF | TGTGCCAGCAGCAAAGGGGGCCGCAATGAGCAGTTCTTC | TRBJ2-1 | TRBV6-6 | few | TRBD1
CASTPAGRGTEAFF | TGTGCCAGCACCCCCGCGGGGAGGGGCACTGAAGCTTTCTTT | TRBJ1-1 | TRBV12-3/TRBV12-4 | few | -
CASSLVREGEKLFF | TGTGCCAGCAGCTTGGTCAGGGAGGGTGAAAAACTGTTTTTT | TRBJ1-4 | TRBV5-5 | few | -
CASSYLRIQSADQPQHF | TGTGCCAGCAGTTACTTGAGAATTCAGTCAGCAGATCAGCCCCAGCATTTT | TRBJ1-5 | TRBV6-6 | - | -
CASSFLILAGGVDEQFF | TGTGCCAGCAGTTTCCTGATACTAGCGGGAGGGGTCGATGAGCAGTTCTTC | TRBJ2-1 | TRBV28 | many | TRBD2
CASRTPGGGSEQFF | TGTGCCAGCAGGACCCCAGGCGGGGGGTCCGAGCAGTTCTTC | TRBJ2-1 | TRBV6-1 | - | TRBD2
CSASKDPGGELFF | TGCAGTGCTAGCAAAGACCCGGGCGGGGAGCTGTTTTTT | TRBJ2-2 | TRBV20-1 | few | -
CASSFKPDHNYEQYF | TGTGCCAGCAGCTTTAAGCCGGACCATAACTACGAGCAGTACTTC | TRBJ2-7 | TRBV7-6 | many | -
CASSSSGSELFF | TGTGCCAGCAGCTCCTCGGGATCGGAGCTGTTTTTT | TRBJ2-2 | TRBV7-6 | few | -
CASSSRGPSNQPQHF | TGTGCCAGCAGTTCTAGAGGACCAAGCAATCAGCCCCAGCATTTT | TRBJ1-5 | TRBV28 | many | -
CASSFQVPGTQYF | TGTGCCAGCAGTTTTCAGGTCCCGGGTACGCAGTATTTT | TRBJ2-3 | TRBV28 | few | -
CSARVRGSSYNSPLHF | TGCAGTGCTAGAGTTCGGGGGAGCTCCTATAATTCACCCCTCCACTTT | TRBJ1-6 | TRBV20-1 | few | -
CASSVQGPNEKLFF | TGTGCCAGCAGCGTGCAGGGTCCTAATGAAAAACTGTTTTTT | TRBJ1-4 | TRBV7-8 | many | -
CASSLGGVTGELFF | TGTGCCAGCAGCTTGGGAGGGGTCACCGGGGAGCTGTTTTTT | TRBJ2-2 | TRBV5-4 | many | -
CSVAKEPNYEQYF | TGCAGCGTTGCAAAGGAACCTAACTACGAGCAGTACTTC | TRBJ2-7 | TRBV29-1 | - | -
CATSVWGSEDTQYF | TGTGCCACCAGTGTATGGGGGAGCGAAGATACGCAGTATTTT | TRBJ2-3 | TRBV24-1 | many | -
CASRLDPQETQYF | TGTGCCAGCAGATTGGACCCACAAGAGACCCAGTACTTC | TRBJ2-5 | TRBV7-9 | many | -
CASSSIGYGYTF | TGTGCCAGCAGCTCCATCGGATATGGCTACACCTTC | TRBJ1-2 | TRBV7-6 | many | -
CASSQVGTSGSPYEQFF | TGCGCCAGCAGCCAAGTCGGGACTAGCGGGAGTCCATATGAGCAGTTCTTC | TRBJ2-1 | TRBV4-1 | many | TRBD2
CASSIPLAGANTGELFF | TGTGCCAGCAGCATTCCCCTAGCGGGGGCGAACACCGGGGAGCTGTTTTTT | TRBJ2-2 | TRBV7-8 | many | TRBD2
CASIGVLGASGFF | TGTGCCAGCATAGGAGTTTTGGGAGCTAGCGGGTTCTTC | TRBJ2-1 | TRBV2 | - | TRBD2
CASSLQGGPEKKLFF | TGTGCCAGCAGCTTACAAGGGGGCCCGGAGAAAAAACTGTTTTTT | TRBJ1-4 | TRBV7-2 | many | TRBD1
CSARDPTAGGPNEQYF | TGCAGTGCTAGAGATCCCACAGCGGGAGGGCCCAACGAGCAGTACTTC | TRBJ2-7 | TRBV20-1 | - | TRBD2